This T cell receptor (beta chain) was recovered during a study of cytotoxic CD8 clonotypes in ibrutinib-treated CLL (dated by TCRdb to the early 2020s). Some background on the complete study: The cohort had around twelve relapsed/refractory and more than 14 treatment-naive patients; approximately 18 were IGHV unmutated. Response samples were obtained after a median of 12 months of treatment, with a range of about 6 to 36 months. Responses were partial in approximately 24 patients and complete in 2; after median 68 months follow-up, about 14 stayed in remission and roughly twelve progressed. Of the 86 people in the trial, around 25 had longitudinal samples available. All remission and progressive disease samples were collected while patients were still receiving ibrutinib. Cryopreserved peripheral blood mononuclear cells were obtained prior to treatment, at the time of response, and at either disease progression or sustained remission. On average, each sample yielded roughly 250,000 productive templates and around 98,000 productive rearrangements. General study outcomes and caveats: At ibrutinib response clonality went up, during sustained remission it held steady, and at progression it dropped back toward baseline. Sustained-remission and progressing patients did not have matched sampling times, and lymph node repertoires were not examined. Baseline clonality was found to be higher than that of age-matched healthy donors and was strongly correlated with circulating CD8+ T-cell counts. Public clonotypes were found to be uncommon and were observed to contract or remain stable during treatment; the increase in clonality was shown to reflect expansion of private clonotypes at ibrutinib response.

A MiSeq instrument was used for deep resolution sequencing, which targeted depths ranging from 1 in 1 million up to 1 in 200,000 T cells, with coverage averaging 10x for each clonotype. TCR beta libraries were generated with the immunoSEQ hsTCRB Kit. Regarding the original processing steps: ImmunoSEQ Data Assistant and ImmunoSEQ Analyzer were used for data analysis, and V, D and J genes were assigned according to IMGT definitions. Clonality, which ranges from 0 to 1, was calculated as one minus the normalized Shannon entropy of productive rearrangement frequencies. Only overrepresented clonotypes making up at least 0.05% of each patient's repertoire were included in the public clonotype analysis. Some twelve repertoires from age-matched healthy donors, obtained from immuneACCESS, served as clonality controls. The table comes from immuneACCESS by way of TCRdb, which keeps in-frame sequences with V and J called. Part of the clones is missing from these tables; in studies checked, under half for an unresolved V gene and the rest for unknown reasons. V and J calls and clone size are given by that table; D and trimming were obtained from the DNA. The sample table contains about 300,000 clones; only one count was recorded for more than 70% of them. The top ten clones comprise around 5.3% of the sample.

As for this clone: The specificity of this receptor is unknown. No base quality values were provided; no much bigger clone lies one nucleotide off.

According to the study, the label for this sample's time point signals: progressive disease on ibrutinib. For TCR beta library preparation, roughly 2.1 micrograms of genomic DNA was extracted from cryopreserved PBMCs. Longitudinal blood samples from CLL patients on ibrutinib monotherapy were analyzed using high-throughput TCR beta sequencing. The patients took part in an open-label, single-center phase 2 trial of ibrutinib monotherapy. The TCR comes from a human donor with chronic lymphocytic leukemia. The sample in question was PBMCs, obtained at disease progression, from a patient treated with ibrutinib.

The nucleotide sequence is TGCGCCAGCAGTGAGGTAACGAGGGGAAACATTCAGTACTTC. This sequence encodes CASSEVTRGNIQYF. In this chain, TRBV10-1 is recombined with TRBJ2-4; the D element could tentatively be TRBD1 or TRBD2, as 5 bases agree for each. Per the germline V gene (reference sequence), WNHNN is the CDR1 and SYGVQD is the CDR2. Deletion took 2 bases off V and 6 bases off J, with a span of 11 bases between the germline ends. Reading from cysteine to phenylalanine, the CDR3 counts 14 amino acids. Left in the record is the CDR3 DNA by itself, 42 bases read in frame from the first base.